This paragraph reports one T cell receptor beta chain. Its recognized antigen is unknown. Base qualities are missing; no much larger clone stands one base away. The listed sequencing device is Illumina MiSeq. TCRdb reprocessing: public reads trimmed at Q25 with fastp, clones called with MiXCR, in-frame beta chains kept. Each CDR3 protein gets just one entry, which takes the most common genes and DNA from the rows behind it. The sample has about 16,000 distinct CDR3 sequences on record, around 20% of them singletons. The ten biggest clones cover about 12% of the sample. This specimen comes from a study of liver allograft versus peripheral blood T cells (TCRdb year 2020). Describing the broader study: The study compared the T cell receptor repertoires present in transplanted livers with the repertoires present in the peripheral blood of liver transplant recipients. General findings and caveats noted by the study authors: According to the report, the T cell receptor repertoires detected in peripheral blood were different from the repertoires found inside liver allografts.

V is reduced by 6 bases and J by 0 bases, leaving a spacing of 15 bases between them. From the cysteine through the phenylalanine, the CDR3 covers 16 amino acids. Only the CDR3 DNA is retained, 48 bases long and in frame from the first base. The CDR1 and CDR2 encoded by the germline V gene are ENHRY and SYGVKD. In this chain, TRBV10-3 is recombined with TRBJ1-3, with a weak D call of TRBD1 (6 bases match). The TCR comes from a human patient who had a liver transplant. Some T cells seen after a transplant may have their origin in the graft donor. The CDR3 corresponds to CAISPGGQSSGNTIYF. In nucleotides, the sequence is TGTGCCATCAGCCCCGGGGGGCAGAGCTCTGGAAACACCATATATTTT.